Listed below are T cell receptor beta chains from one sample, sequenced in a study of cytomegalovirus exposure and HLA in healthy donors. Assay used: immunoSEQ multiplex PCR; TCRdb lists only in-frame clones, some missing. This sample's table reports about 96,000 clones. The sample comprised PBMCs. Receptor source: a woman aged 30 to 39 in good health and CMV-seronegative. Each CDR3 is given with its conserved first and last residue. Fields, in order: D gene, V gene, J gene, CDR3 protein, CDR3 DNA. A D gene is named only where the DNA matches it firmly.

D gene: TRBD1; V gene: TRBV5-6; J gene: TRBJ1-1; CDR3 protein: CASSLYRGSTEAFF; CDR3 DNA: TGTGCCAGCAGCCTGTACAGGGGTAGCACTGAAGCTTTCTTT
D gene: TRBD1; V gene: TRBV10-1; J gene: TRBJ2-3; CDR3 protein: CASSRDSNTDTQYF; CDR3 DNA: TGCGCCAGCAGCCGGGACAGCAACACAGATACGCAGTATTTT
D gene: .; V gene: TRBV2; J gene: TRBJ2-5; CDR3 protein: CASRQGRETQYF; CDR3 DNA: TGTGCCAGCAGACAGGGACGGGAGACCCAGTACTTC
D gene: TRBD1; V gene: TRBV28; J gene: TRBJ1-5; CDR3 protein: CASSFGTGGSQPQHF; CDR3 DNA: TGCGCCAGCAGTTTTGGTACAGGGGGAAGTCAGCCCCAGCATTTT
D gene: TRBD1; V gene: TRBV5-1; J gene: TRBJ2-5; CDR3 protein: CASSSQTGGDSETQYF; CDR3 DNA: TGCGCCAGCAGCTCTCAGACAGGGGGTGATTCCGAGACCCAGTACTTC
D gene: TRBD1; V gene: TRBV4-2; J gene: TRBJ1-5; CDR3 protein: CASSQPSGGTGGQPQHF; CDR3 DNA: TGTGCCAGCAGCCAACCCTCAGGCGGGACAGGGGGTCAGCCCCAGCATTTT
D gene: TRBD1; V gene: TRBV28; J gene: TRBJ1-3; CDR3 protein: CASSLRQGSGNTIYF; CDR3 DNA: TGTGCCAGCAGTCTCCGACAGGGGTCAGGAAACACCATATATTTT
D gene: .; V gene: TRBV2; J gene: TRBJ1-1; CDR3 protein: CASSSTSGLTEAFF; CDR3 DNA: TGTGCCAGCAGTTCGACTTCGGGTTTGACTGAAGCTTTCTTT
D gene: .; V gene: TRBV15; J gene: TRBJ1-1; CDR3 protein: CATSPHRAKTEAFF; CDR3 DNA: TGTGCCACCAGCCCACACAGGGCGAAGACTGAAGCTTTCTTT
D gene: .; V gene: TRBV19; J gene: TRBJ1-1; CDR3 protein: CASSIGPGEFAEAFF; CDR3 DNA: TGTGCCAGTAGTATAGGACCAGGGGAGTTTGCTGAAGCTTTCTTT
D gene: .; V gene: TRBV7-9; J gene: TRBJ2-1; CDR3 protein: CASSLMGLQKSYNEQFF; CDR3 DNA: TGTGCCAGCAGCTTAATGGGACTCCAAAAAAGCTACAATGAGCAGTTCTTC
D gene: TRBD1; V gene: TRBV19; J gene: TRBJ1-5; CDR3 protein: CATRDRDINQPQHF; CDR3 DNA: TGTGCCACCCGGGACAGGGACATCAATCAGCCCCAGCATTTT
D gene: .; V gene: TRBV28; J gene: TRBJ1-2; CDR3 protein: CASGPGSLHGYTF; CDR3 DNA: TGTGCCAGCGGCCCAGGCTCCCTACATGGCTACACCTTC
D gene: .; V gene: TRBV25-1; J gene: TRBJ2-3; CDR3 protein: CASSERSSTDTQYF; CDR3 DNA: TGTGCCAGCAGTGAGAGGTCAAGCACAGATACGCAGTATTTT
D gene: TRBD1; V gene: TRBV19; J gene: TRBJ2-6; CDR3 protein: CASSPRDRGELKGNVLTF; CDR3 DNA: TGTGCCAGTAGTCCGAGGGACAGGGGAGAGTTAAAAGGCAACGTCCTGACTTTC
D gene: .; V gene: TRBV18; J gene: TRBJ1-3; CDR3 protein: CASSPTGSSGNTIYF; CDR3 DNA: TGTGCCAGCTCACCCACAGGGTCCTCTGGAAACACCATATATTTT
D gene: .; V gene: TRBV7-9; J gene: TRBJ1-2; CDR3 protein: CASTPGQHPYGYTF; CDR3 DNA: TGTGCCAGCACCCCAGGACAGCACCCCTATGGCTACACCTTC
D gene: TRBD2; V gene: TRBV5-6; J gene: TRBJ2-5; CDR3 protein: CASSFRYGGAAETQYF; CDR3 DNA: TGTGCCAGCAGCTTTAGGTACGGGGGGGCCGCCGAGACCCAGTACTTC
D gene: .; V gene: TRBV27; J gene: TRBJ2-2; CDR3 protein: CASKPGTNTGELFF; CDR3 DNA: TGTGCCAGCAAACCAGGGACGAACACCGGGGAGCTGTTTTTT
D gene: .; V gene: TRBV7-3; J gene: TRBJ2-4; CDR3 protein: CASSSILRGSPYSIQYF; CDR3 DNA: TGTGCCAGCAGCTCCATCCTCAGGGGCTCGCCCTATTCTATTCAGTACTTC
D gene: TRBD1; V gene: TRBV27; J gene: TRBJ2-5; CDR3 protein: CASSLQGAETQYF; CDR3 DNA: TGTGCCAGCAGTTTACAGGGGGCCGAGACCCAGTACTTC
D gene: .; V gene: TRBV30; J gene: TRBJ2-1; CDR3 protein: CAWRRLLSYNEQFF; CDR3 DNA: TGTGCCTGGAGAAGACTCCTATCCTACAATGAGCAGTTCTTC
D gene: .; V gene: TRBV5-1; J gene: TRBJ2-2; CDR3 protein: CASSLVPEGGGELFF; CDR3 DNA: TGCGCCAGCAGCCTAGTTCCGGAGGGAGGCGGGGAGCTGTTTTTT
D gene: TRBD2; V gene: TRBV10-3; J gene: TRBJ2-3; CDR3 protein: CAISEGRGEPATQYF; CDR3 DNA: TGTGCCATTTCGGAAGGGCGGGGGGAACCAGCTACGCAGTATTTT
D gene: TRBD1; V gene: TRBV7-3; J gene: TRBJ2-1; CDR3 protein: CASSTQSVPGQGDKQFF; CDR3 DNA: TGTGCCAGCAGCACCCAATCTGTTCCGGGACAGGGTGACAAGCAGTTCTTC
D gene: .; V gene: TRBV14; J gene: TRBJ1-1; CDR3 protein: CASSQRTGAVNTEAFF; CDR3 DNA: TGTGCCAGCAGCCAGCGGACGGGAGCGGTGAACACTGAAGCTTTCTTT
D gene: TRBD1; V gene: TRBV6-1; J gene: TRBJ1-5; CDR3 protein: CASSEASGQGHQPQHF; CDR3 DNA: TGTGCCAGCAGTGAAGCGTCAGGACAGGGCCATCAGCCCCAGCATTTT
D gene: TRBD1; V gene: TRBV11-2; J gene: TRBJ2-7; CDR3 protein: CASSPWDSYEQYF; CDR3 DNA: TGTGCCAGCAGCCCGTGGGACAGCTACGAGCAGTACTTC
D gene: TRBD1; V gene: TRBV18; J gene: TRBJ1-3; CDR3 protein: CASSLGQRKDGNTIYF; CDR3 DNA: TGTGCCAGCTCATTGGGACAGCGGAAGGATGGAAACACCATATATTTT
D gene: TRBD2; V gene: TRBV4-1; J gene: TRBJ2-5; CDR3 protein: CASSQFWTSGGQETQYF; CDR3 DNA: TGCGCCAGCAGCCAGTTCTGGACGAGCGGGGGACAAGAGACCCAGTACTTC
D gene: TRBD1; V gene: TRBV5-1; J gene: TRBJ2-3; CDR3 protein: CASSLAGGTGYTDTQYF; CDR3 DNA: TGCGCCAGCAGCTTGGCCGGAGGGACAGGATACACAGATACGCAGTATTTT
D gene: .; V gene: TRBV27; J gene: TRBJ1-6; CDR3 protein: CASSLHAQGQGSPLHF; CDR3 DNA: TGTGCCAGCAGTTTACACGCCCAGGGCCAAGGCTCACCCCTCCACTTT
D gene: TRBD2; V gene: TRBV19; J gene: TRBJ2-1; CDR3 protein: CASSITSGGFSEQFF; CDR3 DNA: TGTGCCAGTAGCATCACTAGCGGAGGGTTTTCGGAGCAGTTCTTC
D gene: TRBD2; V gene: TRBV5-4; J gene: TRBJ2-1; CDR3 protein: CASTFSGGNEQFF; CDR3 DNA: TGTGCCAGCACGTTCTCGGGGGGGAATGAGCAGTTCTTC
D gene: .; V gene: TRBV2; J gene: TRBJ1-1; CDR3 protein: CASSGQLNTEAFF; CDR3 DNA: TGTGCCAGCAGTGGACAGCTGAACACTGAAGCTTTCTTT
D gene: .; V gene: TRBV9; J gene: TRBJ2-7; CDR3 protein: CASSVWGDDAGEQYF; CDR3 DNA: TGTGCCAGCAGCGTATGGGGGGATGATGCCGGCGAGCAGTACTTC
D gene: TRBD2; V gene: TRBV7-9; J gene: TRBJ2-1; CDR3 protein: CASSVGLAAYNEQFF; CDR3 DNA: TGTGCCAGCAGCGTGGGACTAGCGGCTTACAATGAGCAGTTCTTC
D gene: .; V gene: TRBV11-2; J gene: TRBJ2-4; CDR3 protein: CASSLARLNIQYF; CDR3 DNA: TGTGCCAGCAGCTTAGCTAGACTCAACATTCAGTACTTC
D gene: TRBD2; V gene: TRBV5-6; J gene: TRBJ2-1; CDR3 protein: CASSLIAGGLNEQFF; CDR3 DNA: TGTGCCAGCAGCTTAATAGCGGGGGGGCTCAATGAGCAGTTCTTC
D gene: TRBD2; V gene: TRBV27; J gene: TRBJ2-7; CDR3 protein: CASSFLAGGWYEQYF; CDR3 DNA: TGTGCCAGCAGTTTTCTAGCGGGAGGCTGGTACGAGCAGTACTTC